A single sample gave rise to the 6 T cell receptor beta chains below, sequenced in a study of cytomegalovirus exposure and HLA in healthy donors. With 60 Vbeta and 13 Jbeta primers, the PCR was carried out. TCRdb's copy holds only in-frame clones and misses some; the assay was immunoSEQ multiplex PCR. The sample holds around 150,000 clones, over 60% seen once. Sequenced sample: PBMCs. These TCRs come from a male donor in good health and CMV-seronegative.

J is TRBJ1-1 and V is TRBV7-2, with 7 bases identical to TRBD1. From germline, CDR1 is SGHTA and CDR2 FQGNSA. The CDR3 consists of 16 residues. With 4 bases clipped from V and 2 bases from J, the junction kept 10 bases outside the gene matches. The CDR3 here is CASSSSAGTVNTEAFF. The CDR3 bases are TGTGCCAGCAGCTCTTCAGCCGGGACAGTAAACACTGAAGCTTTCTTT.

The J gene is TRBJ1-5, the V gene TRBV10-3; maybe TRBD1 (6 bases). Germline CDR1 ENHRY, CDR2 SYGVKD. The CDR3 consists of 16 residues. Deletions cut 2 bases from V and 0 bases from J, with 11 bases between. CDR3 amino acids: CAISERKGDSNQPQHF. In nucleotides, the CDR3 is TGTGCCATCAGTGAGAGGAAGGGGGATAGCAATCAGCCCCAGCATTTT.

This clone turned up a few times. The V gene is TRBV5-1, the J gene TRBJ2-7; 7 bases fit TRBD1. The CDR3 spans 15 residues. Germline-derived CDR1 and CDR2 are SGHRS and YFSETQ. Losses at the gene ends were 0 bases for V and 2 bases for J; bases not matched to a gene: 5. Here the CDR3 reads CASSLEGQGAYEQYF. DNA of the CDR3: TGCGCCAGCAGCTTGGAAGGCCAGGGGGCCTACGAGCAGTACTTC.

The table lists this clone with a few counts. The CDR3 is CASSLTFYRGSGANVLTF. The CDR3 nucleotides are TGTGCCAGCAGCTTAACCTTTTATCGGGGGTCTGGGGCCAACGTCCTGACTTTC. This chain links TRBV7-2 with TRBJ2-6, with a tentative D call TRBD2 (6 bases). V shed 2 bases and J shed 1 base, with 15 bases lying between them. The CDR3 sequence is 18 residues long. Germline CDR1 reads SGHTA; CDR2 reads FQGNSA.

The V and J genes are TRBV12-5 and TRBJ1-2, with D perhaps TRBD1 (5 bases). Germline values: CDR1 LGHNT, CDR2 FRNRAP. This CDR3 contains 14 residues. The V and J ends lost 4 bases and 7 bases respectively, with 16 bases between them. The CDR3 here is CASGSTTGRSGYTF. The CDR3 DNA follows: TGTGCTAGTGGTTCCACAACAGGAAGGAGTGGCTACACCTTC.

V and J are TRBV6-5 and TRBJ1-1, with TRBD1 matching 7 bases. The germline V gene has CDR1 MNHEY and CDR2 SVGAGI. Unmatched junction bases numbered 3, after V lost 0 bases and J lost 5 bases. CDR3 size: 14 residues. This CDR3 is CASSYSGGWTEAFF. CDR3 nucleotides: TGTGCCAGCAGTTACTCAGGGGGCTGGACTGAAGCTTTCTTT.